This T cell receptor beta chain originates from a study of CD8+ T cells in alopecia areata. In this sample, this clone turned up a few times. Other DNA sequences in this specimen translate into the identical CDR3. RNA extraction and reverse transcription yielded cDNA as sequencing template. TCRdb keeps only in-frame clones here, not all; method: immunoSEQ multiplex PCR. The sample shows hundreds of thousands of clones, 66% of them seen only once. Described treatment: oral pan-JAK inhibitor, 5-10 mg twice daily. Lesional scalp punch biopsies and peripheral blood came from alopecia areata patients. A FACSAria was used to sort CD4+ and CD8+ T cells. These cells came from PBMCs. Source: CD4+ T cells sorted from blood, taken around week 44, from a patient treated with tofacitinib. This TCR came from a human donor with alopecia areata.

The CDR3 nucleotides read TGCAGCGTTGGCACAGGGGGTTACGAGCAGTACTTC. The encoded protein is CSVGTGGYEQYF. The chain recombines TRBV29-1 with TRBJ2-7; 8 bases map to TRBD1. Looked up from germline, CDR1 is SQVTM and CDR2 is ANQGSEA. The CDR3 has 12 residues. The V and J ends lost 4 bases and 4 bases, in that order; junction bases with no gene match: 3.